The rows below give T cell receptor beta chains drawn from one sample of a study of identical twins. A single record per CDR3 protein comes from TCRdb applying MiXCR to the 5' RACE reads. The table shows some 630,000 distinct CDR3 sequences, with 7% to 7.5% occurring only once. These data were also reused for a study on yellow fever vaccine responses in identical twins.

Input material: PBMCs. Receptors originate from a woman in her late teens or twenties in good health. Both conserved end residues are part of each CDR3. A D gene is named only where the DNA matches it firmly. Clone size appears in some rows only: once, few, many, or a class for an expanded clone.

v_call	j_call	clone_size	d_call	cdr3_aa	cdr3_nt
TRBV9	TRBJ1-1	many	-	CASSVEGGTEAFF	TGTGCCAGCAGCGTAGAGGGGGGCACTGAAGCTTTCTTT
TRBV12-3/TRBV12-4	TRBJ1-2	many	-	CASSYVIYGYTF	TGTGCCAGCAGCTACGTTATCTATGGCTACACCTTC
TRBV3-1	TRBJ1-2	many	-	CASSQEGAYGYTF	TGTGCCAGCAGCCAAGAAGGGGCCTATGGCTACACCTTC
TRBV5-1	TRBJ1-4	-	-	CASSGAATNEKLFF	TGCGCCAGCAGTGGTGCTGCAACTAATGAAAAACTGTTTTTT
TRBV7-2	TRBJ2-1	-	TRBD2	CASSLGGLAGVYEQFF	TGTGCCAGCAGCTTAGGCGGCCTAGCGGGAGTTTATGAGCAGTTCTTC
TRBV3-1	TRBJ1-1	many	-	CASSPATVNTEAFF	TGTGCCAGCAGCCCAGCGACAGTGAACACTGAAGCTTTCTTT
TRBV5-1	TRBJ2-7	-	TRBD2	CASSLTSGIYEQYF	TGCGCCAGCAGCTTGACTAGCGGTATCTACGAGCAGTACTTC
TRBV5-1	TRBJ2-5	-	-	CASSSFTFRGGQETQYF	TGCGCCAGCAGCTCCTTTACATTTAGGGGGGGACAAGAGACCCAGTACTTC
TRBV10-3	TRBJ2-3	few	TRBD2	CAIGTRVSTDTQYF	TGTGCCATCGGGACTAGAGTCAGCACAGATACGCAGTATTTT
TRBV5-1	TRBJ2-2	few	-	CASSLMVVNTGELFF	TGCGCCAGCAGCTTGATGGTGGTGAACACCGGGGAGCTGTTTTTT
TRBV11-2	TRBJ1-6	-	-	CASSLDGGHGPNSPLHF	TGTGCCAGCAGCTTAGATGGGGGGCACGGGCCAAATTCACCCCTCCACTTT
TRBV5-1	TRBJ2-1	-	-	CASSLGIPNEQFF	TGCGCCAGCAGCTTGGGGATACCCAATGAGCAGTTCTTC
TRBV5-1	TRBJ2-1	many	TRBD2	CASSLKGSGISWSEQFF	TGCGCCAGCAGCTTGAAGGGTAGCGGGATTTCGTGGAGTGAGCAGTTCTTC
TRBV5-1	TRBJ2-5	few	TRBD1	CASSLAGQGARETQYF	TGCGCCAGCAGCTTGGCCGGTCAGGGGGCTCGAGAGACCCAGTACTTC
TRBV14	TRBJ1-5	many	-	CASSHKFGSQPQHF	TGTGCCAGCAGCCACAAGTTTGGAAGTCAGCCCCAGCATTTT
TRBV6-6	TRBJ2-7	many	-	CASSHDIYEQYF	TGTGCCAGCAGCCATGACATTTACGAGCAGTACTTC
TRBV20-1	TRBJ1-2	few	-	CSARSGRMNYGYTF	TGCAGTGCCAGGTCGGGGCGCATGAACTATGGCTACACCTTC
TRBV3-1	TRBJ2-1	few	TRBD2	CASSQVVGLATEQFF	TGTGCCAGCAGCCAAGTCGTAGGACTAGCTACTGAGCAGTTCTTC
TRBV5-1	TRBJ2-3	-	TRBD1	CASSFSRTGGADTQYF	TGCGCCAGCAGCTTCAGTCGAACAGGGGGTGCAGATACGCAGTATTTT
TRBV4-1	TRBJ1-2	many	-	CASSQELWGTDNYGYTF	TGCGCCAGCAGCCAAGAACTTTGGGGCACGGATAACTATGGCTACACCTTC
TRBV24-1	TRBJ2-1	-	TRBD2	CATSGGLAGGPYNEQFF	TGTGCCACCAGTGGGGGGCTAGCGGGGGGGCCTTACAATGAGCAGTTCTTC
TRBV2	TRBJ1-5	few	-	CASSEGGAVQPQHF	TGTGCCAGCAGTGAAGGGGGGGCCGTTCAGCCCCAGCATTTT
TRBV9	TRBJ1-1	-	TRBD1	CASSARTGGRSEAFF	TGTGCCAGCAGCGCTCGAACAGGGGGGCGGAGTGAAGCTTTCTTT
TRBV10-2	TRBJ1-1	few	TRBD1	CASSDRGRLNTEAFF	TGCGCCAGCAGTGACAGGGGGCGATTGAACACTGAAGCTTTCTTT
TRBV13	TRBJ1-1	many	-	CASSLEASEGNTEAFF	TGTGCCAGCAGCTTAGAAGCCAGCGAAGGGAACACTGAAGCTTTCTTT
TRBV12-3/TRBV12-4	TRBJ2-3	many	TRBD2	CASSLAGAGTDTQYF	TGTGCCAGCAGCCTAGCGGGAGCTGGCACAGATACGCAGTATTTT
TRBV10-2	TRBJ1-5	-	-	CASSEGAGNQPQHF	TGCGCCAGCAGTGAAGGGGCAGGGAATCAGCCCCAGCATTTT
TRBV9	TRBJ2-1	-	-	CASSLRTANEQFF	TGTGCCAGCAGCCTCAGGACAGCTAATGAGCAGTTCTTC
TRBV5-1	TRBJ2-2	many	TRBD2	CASSLVWGLAGTNTGELFF	TGCGCCAGCAGCTTGGTGTGGGGACTAGCGGGGACGAACACCGGGGAGCTGTTTTTT
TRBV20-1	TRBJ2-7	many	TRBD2	CSAAGLPPSYEQYF	TGCAGTGCTGCGGGACTACCACCCTCCTACGAGCAGTACTTC
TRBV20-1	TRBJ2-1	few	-	CSARVSVDEQFF	TGCAGTGCTAGAGTAAGCGTGGATGAGCAGTTCTTC
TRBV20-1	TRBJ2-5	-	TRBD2	CSARPLGRGQETQYF	TGCAGTGCTCGCCCCCTCGGGCGGGGGCAAGAGACCCAGTACTTC
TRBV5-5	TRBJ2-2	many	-	CASSLVPKTGELFF	TGTGCCAGCAGCTTGGTCCCAAAGACCGGGGAGCTGTTTTTT
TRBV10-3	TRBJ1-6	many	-	CAIKGGRADNSPLHF	TGTGCCATCAAGGGGGGGCGCGCTGATAATTCACCCCTCCACTTT
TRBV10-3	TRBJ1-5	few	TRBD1	CAISPDRGKVQPQHF	TGTGCCATCAGCCCGGACAGGGGGAAAGTGCAGCCCCAGCATTTT
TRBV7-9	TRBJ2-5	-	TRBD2	CASSLRESGERETQYF	TGTGCCAGCAGCCTTCGAGAAAGCGGGGAGCGGGAGACCCAGTACTTC
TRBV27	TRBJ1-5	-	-	CASSPVYSNQPQHF	TGTGCCAGCAGTCCAGTTTATAGCAATCAGCCCCAGCATTTT
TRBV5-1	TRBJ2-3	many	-	CASSIYLKDTQYF	TGCGCCAGCAGCATCTACTTGAAAGATACGCAGTATTTT
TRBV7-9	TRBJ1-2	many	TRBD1	CASSRGQEVYGYTF	TGTGCCAGCAGCCGGGGACAGGAGGTCTATGGCTACACCTTC
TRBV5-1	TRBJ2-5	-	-	CASSEGMGRETQYF	TGCGCCAGCAGCGAGGGGATGGGCAGGGAGACCCAGTACTTC
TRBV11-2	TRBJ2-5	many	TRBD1	CASSGRDRVLEQETQYF	TGTGCCAGCAGCGGCCGGGACAGGGTCCTCGAACAAGAGACCCAGTACTTC
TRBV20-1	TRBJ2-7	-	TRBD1	CSASTGSFDEQYF	TGCAGTGCCTCGACAGGGTCTTTCGACGAGCAGTACTTC
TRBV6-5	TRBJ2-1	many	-	CASSYLPSFNEQFF	TGTGCCAGCAGTTACTTGCCTAGCTTCAATGAGCAGTTCTTC
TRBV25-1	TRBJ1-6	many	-	CASSELHISPLHF	TGTGCCAGCAGTGAGCTCCACATTTCACCCCTCCACTTT
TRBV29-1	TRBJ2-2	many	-	CSAKGQRITGELFF	TGCAGCGCCAAAGGGCAGCGGATCACCGGGGAGCTGTTTTTT
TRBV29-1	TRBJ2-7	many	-	CSVGQSSYEQYF	TGCAGCGTTGGCCAAAGCTCCTACGAGCAGTACTTC
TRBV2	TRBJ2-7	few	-	CASSDQGWRRFEQYF	TGTGCCAGCAGTGACCAAGGGTGGAGAAGGTTCGAGCAGTACTTC
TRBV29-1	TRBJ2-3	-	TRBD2	CSVAASGNTDTQYF	TGCAGCGTTGCGGCTAGCGGGAACACAGATACGCAGTATTTT
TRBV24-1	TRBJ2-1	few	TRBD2	CATMAGGLSYNEQFF	TGTGCCACCATGGCGGGGGGGCTCTCCTACAATGAGCAGTTCTTC
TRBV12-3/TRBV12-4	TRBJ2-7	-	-	CASSAGIRQVEQYF	TGTGCCAGCAGTGCCGGGATCCGCCAGGTCGAGCAGTACTTC
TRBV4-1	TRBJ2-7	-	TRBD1	CASSQNRGPSYEQYF	TGCGCCAGCAGCCAAAACAGGGGTCCTTCCTACGAGCAGTACTTC
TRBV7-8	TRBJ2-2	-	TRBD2	CASSLAWTSGNTGELFF	TGTGCCAGCAGCTTAGCTTGGACTAGCGGGAACACCGGGGAGCTGTTTTTT